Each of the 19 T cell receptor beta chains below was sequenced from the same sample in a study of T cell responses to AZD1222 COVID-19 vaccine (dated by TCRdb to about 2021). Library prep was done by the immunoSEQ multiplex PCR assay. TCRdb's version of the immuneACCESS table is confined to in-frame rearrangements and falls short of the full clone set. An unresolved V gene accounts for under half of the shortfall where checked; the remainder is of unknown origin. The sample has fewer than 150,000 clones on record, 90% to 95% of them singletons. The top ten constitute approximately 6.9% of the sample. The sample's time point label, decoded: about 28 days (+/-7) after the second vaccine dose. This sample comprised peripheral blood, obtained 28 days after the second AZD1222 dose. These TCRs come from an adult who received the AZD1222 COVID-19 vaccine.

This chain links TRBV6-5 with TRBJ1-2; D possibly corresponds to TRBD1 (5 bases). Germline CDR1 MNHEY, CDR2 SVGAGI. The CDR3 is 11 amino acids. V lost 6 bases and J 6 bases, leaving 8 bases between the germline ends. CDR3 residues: CASRQGDGYTF. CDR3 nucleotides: TGTGCCAGCAGGCAGGGCGATGGCTACACCTTC.

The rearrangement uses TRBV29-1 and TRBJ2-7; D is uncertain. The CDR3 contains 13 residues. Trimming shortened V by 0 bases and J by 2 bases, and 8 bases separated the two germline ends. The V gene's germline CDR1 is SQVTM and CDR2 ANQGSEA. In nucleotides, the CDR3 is TGCAGCGTTGAAGACAAGGAGCCCTACGAGCAGTACTTC. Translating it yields CSVEDKEPYEQYF.

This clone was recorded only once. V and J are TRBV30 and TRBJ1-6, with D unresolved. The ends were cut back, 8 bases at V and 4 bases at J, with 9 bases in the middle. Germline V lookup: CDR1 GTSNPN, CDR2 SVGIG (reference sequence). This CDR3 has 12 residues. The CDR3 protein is CAGRWYNSPLHF. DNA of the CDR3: TGTGCCGGACGGTGGTATAATTCACCCCTCCACTTT.

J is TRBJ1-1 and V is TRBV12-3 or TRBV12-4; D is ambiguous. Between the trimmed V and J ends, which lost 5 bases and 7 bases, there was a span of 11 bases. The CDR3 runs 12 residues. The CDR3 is CASSIRKIEAFF. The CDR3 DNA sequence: TGTGCCAGCAGTATACGTAAGATTGAAGCTTTCTTT.

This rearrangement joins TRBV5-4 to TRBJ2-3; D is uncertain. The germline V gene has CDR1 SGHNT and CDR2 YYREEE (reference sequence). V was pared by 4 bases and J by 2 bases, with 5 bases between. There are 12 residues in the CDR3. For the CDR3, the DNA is TGTGCCAGCAGCGACTTCACAGATACGCAGTATTTT. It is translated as CASSDFTDTQYF.

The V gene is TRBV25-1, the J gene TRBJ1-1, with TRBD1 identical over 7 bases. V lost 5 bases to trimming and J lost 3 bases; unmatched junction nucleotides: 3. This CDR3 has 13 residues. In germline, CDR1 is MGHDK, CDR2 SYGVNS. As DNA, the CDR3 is TGTGCCAGCAGTTCGGGACAGTACACTGAAGCTTTCTTT. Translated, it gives CASSSGQYTEAFF.

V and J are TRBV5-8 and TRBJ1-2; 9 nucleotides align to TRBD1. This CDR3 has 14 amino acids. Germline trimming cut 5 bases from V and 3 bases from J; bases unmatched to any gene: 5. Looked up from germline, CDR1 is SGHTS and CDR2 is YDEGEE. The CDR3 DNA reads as TGTGCCAGCAGTTCTCGGACAGGGGACTATGGCTACACCTTC. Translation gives CASSSRTGDYGYTF. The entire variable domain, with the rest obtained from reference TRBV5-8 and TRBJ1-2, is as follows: EAGVTQSPTHLIKTRGQQATLRCSPISGHTSVYWYQQALGLGLQFLLWYDEGEERNRGNFPPRFSGRQFPNYSSELNVNALELEDSALYLCASSSRTGDYGYTFGSGTRLTVV.

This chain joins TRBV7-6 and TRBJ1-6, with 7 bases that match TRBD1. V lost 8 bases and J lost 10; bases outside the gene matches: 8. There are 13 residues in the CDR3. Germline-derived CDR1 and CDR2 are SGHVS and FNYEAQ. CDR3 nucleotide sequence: TGTGCCAGCGCCCTTCAGGGGGGCTCACCCCTCCACTTT. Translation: CASALQGGSPLHF.

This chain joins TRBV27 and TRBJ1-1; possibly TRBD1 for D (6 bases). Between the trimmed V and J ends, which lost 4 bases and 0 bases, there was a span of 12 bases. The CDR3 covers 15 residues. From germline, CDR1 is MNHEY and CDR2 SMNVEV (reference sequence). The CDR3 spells CASSWGDRMNTEAFF. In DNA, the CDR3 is TGTGCCAGCAGTTGGGGTGACAGGATGAACACTGAAGCTTTCTTT.

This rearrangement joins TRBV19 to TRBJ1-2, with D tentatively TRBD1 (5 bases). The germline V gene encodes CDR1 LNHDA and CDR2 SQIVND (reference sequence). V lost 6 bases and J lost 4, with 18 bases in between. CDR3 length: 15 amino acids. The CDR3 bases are TGTGCCAGTAGAACCCTCGAGACAGCTTCCTATGGCTACACCTTC. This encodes CASRTLETASYGYTF.

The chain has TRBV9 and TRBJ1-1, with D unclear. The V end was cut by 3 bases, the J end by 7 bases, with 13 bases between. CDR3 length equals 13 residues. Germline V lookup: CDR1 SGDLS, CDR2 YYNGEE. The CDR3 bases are TGTGCCAGCAGCGGCGGACGGGGTAATGAAGCTTTCTTT. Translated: CASSGGRGNEAFF.

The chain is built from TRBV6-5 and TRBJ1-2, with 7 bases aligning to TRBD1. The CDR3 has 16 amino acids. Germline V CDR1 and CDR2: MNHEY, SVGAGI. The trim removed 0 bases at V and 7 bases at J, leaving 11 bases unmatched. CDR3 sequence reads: CASSYSDRVGSSGYTF. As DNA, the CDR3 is TGTGCCAGCAGTTACTCCGACAGGGTTGGCTCTTCTGGCTACACCTTC.

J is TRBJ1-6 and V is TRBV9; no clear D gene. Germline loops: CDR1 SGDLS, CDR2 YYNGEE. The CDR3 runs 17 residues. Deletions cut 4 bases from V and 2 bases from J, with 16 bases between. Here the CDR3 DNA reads TGTGCCAGCAGCCTACGATTTATGGACCCCTATAATTCACCCCTCCACTTT. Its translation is CASSLRFMDPYNSPLHF.

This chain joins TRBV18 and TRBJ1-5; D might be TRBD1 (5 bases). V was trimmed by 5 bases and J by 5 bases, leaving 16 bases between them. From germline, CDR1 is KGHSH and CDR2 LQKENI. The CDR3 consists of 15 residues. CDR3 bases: TGTGCCAGCTCAATAAACGGGGGAGGATATCAGCCCCAGCATTTT. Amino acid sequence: CASSINGGGYQPQHF.

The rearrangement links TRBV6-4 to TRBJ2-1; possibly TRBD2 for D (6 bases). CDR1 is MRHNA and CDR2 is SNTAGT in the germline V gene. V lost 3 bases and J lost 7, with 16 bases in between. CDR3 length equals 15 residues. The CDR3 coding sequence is TGTGCCAGCAGTGAAGGGTCAGGGACTGCAAATGAGCAGTTCTTC. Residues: CASSEGSGTANEQFF.

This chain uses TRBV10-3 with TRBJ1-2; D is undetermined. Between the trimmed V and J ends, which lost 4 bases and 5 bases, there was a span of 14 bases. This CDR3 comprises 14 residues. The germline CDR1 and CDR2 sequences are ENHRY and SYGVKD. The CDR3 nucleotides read TGTGCCATCAGTGTAGGAACCCACTGGTATGGCTACACCTTC. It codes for CAISVGTHWYGYTF.

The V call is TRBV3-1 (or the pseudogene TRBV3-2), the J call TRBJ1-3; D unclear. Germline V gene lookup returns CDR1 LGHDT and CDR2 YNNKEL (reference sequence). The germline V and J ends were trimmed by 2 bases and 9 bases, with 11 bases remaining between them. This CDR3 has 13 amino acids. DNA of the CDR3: TGTGCCAGCAGCCAAAAATCTCGGAGCACCATATATTTT. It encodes CASSQKSRSTIYF.

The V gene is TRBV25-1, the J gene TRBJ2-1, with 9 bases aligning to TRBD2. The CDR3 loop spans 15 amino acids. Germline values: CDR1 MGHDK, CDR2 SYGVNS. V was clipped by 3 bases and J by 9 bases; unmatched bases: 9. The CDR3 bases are TGTGCCAGCAGTGATCCTGGCGGGGGGGCGGGTGAGCAGTTCTTC. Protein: CASSDPGGGAGEQFF.

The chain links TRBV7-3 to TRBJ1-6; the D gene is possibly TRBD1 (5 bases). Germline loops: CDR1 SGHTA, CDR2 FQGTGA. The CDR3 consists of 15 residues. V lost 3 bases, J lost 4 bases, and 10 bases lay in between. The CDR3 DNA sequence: TGTGCCAGCAGCTTTGCGGGACGGTATAATTCACCCCTCCACTTT. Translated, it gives CASSFAGRYNSPLHF.